One sample yielded the 27 T cell receptor beta chains listed below, sequenced in a study of cytotoxic CD8 clonotypes in ibrutinib-treated CLL. The assay was immunoSEQ multiplex PCR, and TCRdb's table has in-frame clones only and misses some. The sample lists about 180,000 clones; approximately 84% were seen once. Sample: PBMCs, taken after 24 months of ibrutinib treatment. Every receptor here comes from a human donor with chronic lymphocytic leukemia.

The chain joins TRBV18 to TRBJ1-1; D perhaps matches TRBD1 (5 bases). V was shortened by 6 bases and J by 5 bases, with 10 bases between the two germline ends. CDR1 and CDR2 from the germline V gene are KGHSH and LQKENI. The CDR3 sequence is 12 residues long. CDR3 in DNA: TGTGCCAGCTCCACCGGGGGGACTGAAGCTTTCTTT. Protein product: CASSTGGTEAFF. The full variable domain, its missing parts supplied by reference TRBV18 and TRBJ1-1, is NAGVMQNPRHLVRRRGQEARLRCSPMKGHSHVYWYRQLPEEGLKFMVYLQKENIIDESGMPKERFSAEFPKEGPSILRIQQVVRGDSAAYFCASSTGGTEAFFGQGTRLTVV.

The gene calls are TRBV5-1 and TRBJ1-1; D is ambiguous. The CDR3 contains 13 residues. The V end lost 2 bases, the J end lost 1 base, and 6 bases lay between the germline ends. Looked up from germline, CDR1 is SGHRS and CDR2 is YFSETQ. The CDR3 sequence is CASSFGWNTEAFF. CDR3 nucleotide sequence: TGCGCCAGCAGCTTCGGGTGGAACACTGAAGCTTTCTTT.

The chain is built from TRBV27 and TRBJ2-3; no definite D call. V lost 3 bases, J lost 5 bases, and 18 bases lay in between. Germline CDR1 reads MNHEY; CDR2 reads SMNVEV (reference sequence). CDR3 length equals 16 residues. The CDR3 nucleotides read TGTGCCAGCAGTTTGGGTGTTTCGAGCGCTATAGATACGCAGTATTTT. Translation gives CASSLGVSSAIDTQYF.

The chain couples TRBV7-3 to TRBJ1-1; D is possibly TRBD1 (6 bases). Per germline, CDR1 SGHTA and CDR2 FQGTGA. The CDR3 contains 13 residues. V lost 5 bases, J lost 3 bases, and 10 bases lay in between. This CDR3 is CASSPQGYTEAFF. The CDR3 region has the DNA TGTGCCAGCAGCCCGCAGGGGTACACTGAAGCTTTCTTT.

CDR3 nucleotide sequence: TGCAGCGTTGAGGTAGTTTCGGGTAATGAGCAGTTCTTC. Protein: CSVEVVSGNEQFF. The chain links TRBV29-1 to TRBJ2-1; no clear D. Trimming shortened V by 3 bases and J by 7 bases, and 13 bases separated the two germline ends. Looked up from germline, CDR1 is SQVTM and CDR2 is ANQGSEA. This CDR3 has 13 amino acids.

The chain recombines TRBV19 with TRBJ2-1; tentatively, D is TRBD2 (6 bases). The length of the CDR3 is 13 residues. Germline V lookup: CDR1 LNHDA, CDR2 SQIVND (reference sequence). Trimming pared 3 bases from V and 4 bases from J, leaving 7 bases between. CDR3 in amino acids: CASSIGTYNEQFF. CDR3 nucleotide sequence: TGTGCCAGTAGTATCGGGACTTACAATGAGCAGTTCTTC.

V usage is TRBV7-2 and J usage is TRBJ2-1; D gene ambiguous. Germline CDR1 reads SGHTA; CDR2 reads FQGNSA. Trimming removed 5 bases from V and 4 bases from J, with 9 bases in between. The CDR3 sequence is 13 residues long. In DNA form, the CDR3 reads TGTGCCAGCAGCCTGCACTCGTACAATGAGCAGTTCTTC. Amino acids: CASSLHSYNEQFF.

The rearrangement joins TRBV7-9 to TRBJ2-3, with 9 bases fitting TRBD1. The germline V gene has CDR1 SEHNR and CDR2 FQNEAQ (reference sequence). V shed 2 bases and J 6 bases; nucleotides not matched to a gene: 9. CDR3 length: 16 amino acids. Here the CDR3 reads CASSLILTGGGDTQYF. The DNA for the CDR3 is TGTGCCAGCAGCTTAATCCTGACAGGGGGTGGTGATACGCAGTATTTT.

This chain links TRBV30 with TRBJ2-5, with D possibly TRBD1 on 5 matching bases. Trimming left V 3 bases short and J 4 bases short, with 12 bases between. From germline, CDR1 is GTSNPN and CDR2 SVGIG (reference sequence). The CDR3 extends over 13 amino acids. CDR3 coding DNA: TGTGCCTGGAGCGCAGGGATAGGAGAGACCCAGTACTTC. Translation: CAWSAGIGETQYF. Together with reference TRBV30 and TRBJ2-5, the CDR3 gives the full variable domain: SQTIHQWPATLVQPVGSPLSLECTVEGTSNPNLYWYRQAAGRGLQLLFYSVGIGQISSEVPQNLSASRPQDRQFILSSKKLLLSDSGFYLCAWSAGIGETQYFGPGTRLLVL.

This chain joins TRBV11-2 and TRBJ2-3, with 10 bases matching TRBD1. The CDR3 is 13 residues long. The V segment lost 4 bases and the J segment 6 bases; nucleotides outside the gene matches: 1. CDR1 is SGHAT and CDR2 is FQNNGV in the germline V gene. The CDR3 bases are TGTGCCAGCAGCTCGGGACAGGGGGATACGCAGTATTTT. This sequence encodes CASSSGQGDTQYF. The whole variable domain, filled in from reference TRBV11-2 and TRBJ2-3, reads EAGVAQSPRYKIIEKRQSVAFWCNPISGHATLYWYQQILGQGPKLLIQFQNNGVVDDSQLPKDRFSAERLKGVDSTLKIQPAKLEDSAVYLCASSSGQGDTQYFGPGTRLTVL.

This chain uses TRBV9 with TRBJ1-1; D ambiguous. Germline V lookup: CDR1 SGDLS, CDR2 YYNGEE. The V and J ends lost 0 bases and 1 base respectively, with 7 bases between them. This CDR3 is 14 amino acids long. The CDR3 reads CASSVDSGNTEAFF. The CDR3 DNA sequence: TGTGCCAGCAGCGTAGACAGTGGGAACACTGAAGCTTTCTTT.

V and J are TRBV18 and TRBJ1-1; D gene ambiguous. V shed 8 bases and J shed 1 base, with 11 bases lying between them. This CDR3 has 13 amino acids. The germline gives CDR1 KGHSH, CDR2 LQKENI. The CDR3 DNA is TGTGCCAGCCTACCCTCGGGGAACACTGAAGCTTTCTTT. This codes for CASLPSGNTEAFF.

The J gene is TRBJ2-2, the V gene TRBV4-1; TRBD1 matches 8 bases. The V and J ends lost 5 bases and 0 bases, in that order; junction bases with no gene match: 20. There are 21 residues in the CDR3. Germline CDR1 and CDR2: MGHRA and YSYEKL. CDR3 in DNA: TGCGCCAGCAGCTACAGAGGGATGACAGGGGAATCGGGCGCGAACACCGGGGAGCTGTTTTTT. The encoded protein is CASSYRGMTGESGANTGELFF.

This clone was seen only once. This rearrangement joins TRBV6-4 to TRBJ2-2; D call uncertain. The ends were cut back, 2 bases at V and 4 bases at J, with 11 bases in the middle. Looked up from germline, CDR1 is MRHNA and CDR2 is SNTAGT. CDR3 length: 15 residues. CDR3 bases: TGTGCCAGCAGTGACGGGCCCACGGCCACCGGGGAGCTGTTTTTT. Translation: CASSDGPTATGELFF.

The chain recombines TRBV7-6 with TRBJ2-3; 11 positions agree with TRBD2. Per germline, CDR1 SGHVS and CDR2 FNYEAQ. The CDR3 contains 16 residues. Losses at the gene ends were 6 bases for V and 4 bases for J; bases not matched to a gene: 9. CDR3 region: CASSRGLAGRSDTQYF. The CDR3, as DNA: TGTGCCAGCAGTCGAGGACTAGCGGGCCGATCAGATACGCAGTATTTT. Variable domain in full (rest from reference TRBV7-6 and TRBJ2-3): GAGVSQSPRYKVTKRGQDVALRCDPISGHVSLYWYRQALGQGPEFLTYFNYEAQQDKSGLPNDRFSAERPEGSISTLTIQRTEQRDSAMYRCASSRGLAGRSDTQYFGPGTRLTVL.

This sequence joins TRBV19 and TRBJ1-3, with TRBD1 identical over 10 bases. The length of the CDR3 is 16 residues. Germline lookup yields CDR1 LNHDA and CDR2 SQIVND (reference sequence). J gave up 3 bases and V 7 bases, and 9 bases lay outside the gene matches. CDR3 protein: CASTTPGQGIGNTIYF. In DNA form, the CDR3 reads TGTGCCAGTACCACACCGGGACAGGGGATTGGAAACACCATATATTTT.

The chain joins TRBV7-6 to TRBJ1-4; tentative D call: TRBD1 (6 bases). From germline, CDR1 is SGHVS and CDR2 FNYEAQ. This CDR3 spans 13 amino acids. V was cut by 5 bases and J by 5 bases, with 9 bases left in between. CDR3 nucleotide sequence: TGTGCCAGCAGCCGAGGGGGGAATGAAAAACTGTTTTTT. Translated, it gives CASSRGGNEKLFF.

The J gene is TRBJ2-2, the V gene TRBV30; D remains ambiguous. The CDR3 length is 13 residues. CDR1 GTSNPN and CDR2 SVGIG come from the germline V gene (reference sequence). Trimming shortened V by 0 bases and J by 6 bases, and 8 bases separated the two germline ends. The DNA for the CDR3 is TGTGCCTGGAGTGTAGGGTTGGCCGGGGAGCTGTTTTTT. Its translation is CAWSVGLAGELFF.

This clone was counted a single time. V and J are TRBV12-5 and TRBJ1-1, with 8 bases lining up with TRBD1. This CDR3 spans 13 amino acids. With 6 bases clipped from V and 6 bases from J, the junction kept 6 bases outside the gene matches. Germline V gene data show CDR1 as LGHNT and CDR2 as FRNRAP. In nucleotides, the CDR3 is TGTGCTAGTGGGGTGACAGGGGCCGCTGAAGCTTTCTTT. Its protein is CASGVTGAAEAFF.

This clone turned up a few times. The V call is TRBV29-1, the J call TRBJ2-7; weak D call: TRBD2 (6 bases). The CDR3 spans 11 residues. The V end was cut by 4 bases, the J end by 7 bases, with 11 bases between. Germline V gene data show CDR1 as SQVTM and CDR2 as ANQGSEA. DNA of the CDR3: TGCAGCGTTGGTCGTGGAGGGGAGCAGTACTTC. Translated: CSVGRGGEQYF.

CDR3 nucleotide sequence: TGTGCCTCGTCACTCCGGCAGACAGATACGCAGTATTTT. This encodes CASSLRQTDTQYF. This chain links TRBV30 with TRBJ2-3; no firm D call. Germline CDR1 reads GTSNPN; CDR2 reads SVGIG (reference sequence). The CDR3 runs to 13 residues. Deletions cut 7 bases from V and 3 bases from J, with 14 bases between.

The gene calls are TRBV4-1 and TRBJ2-7; 12 bases match TRBD2. The V gene end was trimmed by 1 base and the J gene end by 0 bases; junction bases not matched to a gene: 7. Germline assignment: CDR1 MGHRA and CDR2 YSYEKL. The CDR3 is 18 amino acids. The CDR3 sequence: CASSQVQTSGSFSYEQYF. In DNA form, the CDR3 reads TGCGCCAGCAGCCAAGTTCAGACTAGCGGGAGTTTCTCCTACGAGCAGTACTTC.

The gene calls are TRBV9 and TRBJ1-3; 9 positions agree with TRBD1. The CDR3 totals 17 residues. V was pared by 0 bases and J by 4 bases, with 8 bases of the junction left unmatched. Germline V gives CDR1 SGDLS, CDR2 YYNGEE. The CDR3 region is CASSVAPQGAEGNTIYF. CDR3 sequence (DNA): TGTGCCAGCAGCGTAGCCCCACAGGGGGCTGAAGGAAACACCATATATTTT.

V usage is TRBV9 and J usage is TRBJ2-1; the match to TRBD2 covers 11 bases. The CDR3 runs to 16 residues. Germline V gene data show CDR1 as SGDLS and CDR2 as YYNGEE. Trimming removed 0 bases from V and 3 bases from J; junction bases left unmatched: 2. CDR3 bases: TGTGCCAGCAGCGTAGTGCTAGCGGGGGGCTACAATGAGCAGTTCTTC. It yields the protein CASSVVLAGGYNEQFF.

This chain uses TRBV19 with TRBJ1-2; maybe TRBD1 (6 bases). This CDR3 comprises 14 residues. The V gene's germline CDR1 is LNHDA and CDR2 SQIVND (reference sequence). The V end was cut by 11 bases, the J end by 8 bases, with 24 bases between. CDR3 in DNA: TGTGCCTCCGAAAGGACGCCGACAGGTGCGGGCTACACCTTC. Amino acids: CASERTPTGAGYTF.

The chain has TRBV4-2 and TRBJ2-7; TRBD1 matches at 8 bases. This CDR3 has 15 residues. Germline V gene lookup returns CDR1 LGHNA and CDR2 YNFKEQ. With V trimmed by 1 base and J by 5 bases, 7 bases remained unmatched. For the CDR3, the DNA is TGTGCCAGCAGCCAAGGACAGGGGAGCCTCCACGAGCAGTACTTC. Its translation: CASSQGQGSLHEQYF.

V usage is TRBV20-1 and J usage is TRBJ2-2; TRBD1 is a possible D gene (5 bases). The CDR3 has 11 residues. Germline-derived CDR1 and CDR2 are DFQATT and SNEGSKA (reference sequence). The CDR3 region is CSVGATGELFF. The CDR3, as DNA: TGCAGCGTTGGGGCCACCGGGGAGCTGTTTTTT.